A selection of T cell receptor beta chains follows, all from one sample in a study of metastatic and nonmetastatic thyroid tumors. TCRdb re-processed the PCR reads through MiXCR. The sample has tens of thousands of clones, around 30% seen once. Sequencing was carried out using blood. These receptors all come from a female donor with papillary thyroid cancer or a benign thyroid nodule (not recorded which). Some clones in this sample may be carry-over from other donors' samples. Each CDR3 is given with its conserved first and last residue.

TRBV2	TRBJ2-3	CASSDDLRGSTDTQYF
TRBV20-1	TRBJ1-1	CSARNMAGNPEAFF
TRBV6-1	TRBJ2-2	CASSDGEAGELFF
TRBV9	TRBJ2-3	CASSVEGRDTQYF
TRBV20-1	TRBJ1-1	CSAKTGPNTEAFF
TRBV20-1	TRBJ2-5	CSARRSGRGQETQYF
TRBV20-1	TRBJ1-6	CSAIGTRNSPLHF
TRBV6-1	TRBJ2-7	CASSETAGAGPSSYEQYF
TRBV7-6	TRBJ2-3	CASSPTTNSGISTDTQYF
TRBV11-1	TRBJ2-2	CASSKTIGNRGTGELFF
TRBV12-3/TRBV12-4	TRBJ2-3	CASSLHELGDTQYF
TRBV20-1	TRBJ2-2	CIARSVRTGDGNGELFF
TRBV19	TRBJ2-4	CASSPLPGGSAKNIKYF
TRBV4-2	TRBJ2-5	CASSQDRGDETQYF
TRBV7-9	TRBJ2-7	CASTPGAGVLMEQYF
TRBV6-1	TRBJ1-1	CASSVGQGYDTEAFF
TRBV4-2	TRBJ2-7	CASSQETSGSYEQYF
TRBV5-1	TRBJ2-3	CASSLKGEGSDTQYF
TRBV6-2/TRBV6-3	TRBJ2-7	CASSYLAGTPHYEQYF
TRBV28	TRBJ2-7	CASSFRREQYF
TRBV5-1	TRBJ1-3	CASSLYDPGDGNTIYF
TRBV28	TRBJ2-2	CASSFGQVGELFF
TRBV12-3/TRBV12-4	TRBJ1-6	CASSLKAVTSPLHF
TRBV20-1	TRBJ2-1	CSAKSGTLGRNEQFF
TRBV20-1	TRBJ2-1	CSANPGEGAFF
TRBV20-1	TRBJ1-5	CSASGTETSNQPQHF
TRBV6-1	TRBJ2-5	CASNPGGAYQETQYF
TRBV20-1	TRBJ1-2	CSARDWTGDTYYGYTF